This T cell receptor beta chain was captured by sequencing in a study of cytomegalovirus exposure and HLA in healthy donors. Trimming removed 9 bases from V and 6 bases from J; junction bases left unmatched: 7. The CDR3 runs to 13 residues. Germline CDR1 and CDR2: MNHNY and SVGAGI (reference sequence). Data came from immunoSEQ multiplex PCR; TCRdb stores just in-frame clones and leaves some out. Here the sample spans over 85,000 clones, approximately 89% being singletons. This clonotype was sampled from a young woman in good health and CMV-seronegative. The chain joins TRBV6-6 to TRBJ1-5; 8 bases are a match to TRBD1. Sample: PBMCs. The CDR3 DNA is TGTGCCAGTAAATACGACAGGGGTCAGCCCCAGCATTTT. Its protein product is CASKYDRGQPQHF.